Each of the 26 T cell receptor beta chains below was sequenced from the same sample in a study of persistence of HIV-infected CD4 T cells. Anti-CD3/anti-CD28 beads served as a nonspecific positive control stimulus. Responding CD4+ T cells were sorted by upregulation of both CD40 ligand and CD69. These receptors are not linked to any known antigen. The libraries were made with immunoSEQ version 4 in survey mode. Sequencing was performed with immunoSEQ multiplex PCR; in TCRdb, only in-frame clones are kept and a portion is missing. The sample has more than 35,000 clones, more than 85% seen once. The sequenced sample was CD4+ T cells sorted from PBMCs after 18-hour stimulation, obtained from a patient who received antiretroviral therapy. Source of these receptors: an adult man with HIV who was CMV-seropositive.

The chain has TRBV28 and TRBJ1-6; D gene uncertain. Germline CDR1 MDHEN, CDR2 SYDVKM. The CDR3 consists of 16 residues. Trimming removed 2 bases at V and 6 bases at J, with 14 bases between. The CDR3: CASSLRTGDGNSPLHF. The CDR3 nucleotides are TGTGCCAGCAGTTTACGGACCGGGGATGGTAATTCACCCCTCCACTTT.

This sequence joins TRBV6-5 and TRBJ2-1; 9 nucleotides line up with TRBD2. The CDR3 has 15 residues. V lost 5 bases to trimming and J lost 2 bases; unmatched junction nucleotides: 4. The germline gives CDR1 MNHEY, CDR2 SVGAGI. The CDR3 spells CASSRTSDPYNEQFF. The CDR3 region has the DNA TGTGCCAGCAGTAGGACTAGCGACCCCTACAATGAGCAGTTCTTC.

The CDR3 sequence is CASSHIGRVSYEQYF. The CDR3 DNA reads as TGTGCCAGCAGTCACATCGGCAGAGTCTCCTACGAGCAGTACTTC. The chain joins TRBV3-1 (or the pseudogene TRBV3-2) to TRBJ2-7, with unresolved D. The CDR3 has 15 residues. V was clipped by 6 bases and J by 0 bases, with 15 bases between them. Germline assignment: CDR1 LGHDT and CDR2 YNNKEL (reference sequence).

DNA for the CDR3: TGTGCCAGCAGCTTTGAGTATTACGAGCAGTACTTC. This sequence encodes CASSFEYYEQYF. V and J are TRBV5-5 and TRBJ2-7; D gene unclear. CDR1 is SGHKS, CDR2 YYEKEE, per germline (reference sequence). The CDR3 totals 12 residues. V dropped 2 bases and J dropped 4 bases, with 7 bases sitting between them.

The V gene is TRBV19, the J gene TRBJ1-5; D is unresolved. Trimming shortened V by 3 bases and J by 5 bases, and 11 bases separated the two germline ends. Germline values: CDR1 LNHDA, CDR2 SQIVND (reference sequence). The length of the CDR3 is 14 residues. The DNA of the CDR3 is TGTGCCAGTAGTATTACGGCGGTCCATCAGCCCCAGCATTTT. This encodes CASSITAVHQPQHF.

CDR3 protein: CASSVTSGGASYNEQFF. In nucleotides, the CDR3 is TGTGCCAGCAGCGTAACTAGCGGGGGGGCCTCCTACAATGAGCAGTTCTTC. This chain connects TRBV9 to TRBJ2-1; 13 nucleotides match TRBD2. Germline V lookup: CDR1 SGDLS, CDR2 YYNGEE. This CDR3 has 17 residues. V trimming: 1 base; J trimming: 0 bases; junction bases outside the gene matches: 1.

The CDR3 spells CASSVVQGAGGTDTQYF. The CDR3 coding sequence is TGTGCCAGCAGCGTAGTTCAGGGGGCTGGGGGCACAGATACGCAGTATTTT. The chain uses TRBV9 and TRBJ2-3; 8 bases are a match to TRBD1. Losses at the gene ends were 0 bases for V and 1 base for J; bases not matched to a gene: 7. Germline CDR1 SGDLS, CDR2 YYNGEE. This CDR3 has 17 amino acids.

V gene TRBV18 combines with J gene TRBJ2-7; D may be TRBD1 (6 bases). In germline, CDR1 is KGHSH, CDR2 LQKENI. CDR3 length: 14 amino acids. Between the trimmed V and J ends, which lost 4 bases and 0 bases, there was a span of 10 bases. This CDR3 reads CASSRGPSSYEQYF. CDR3 DNA sequence: TGTGCCAGCTCACGGGGGCCTAGCTCCTACGAGCAGTACTTC.

The rearrangement joins TRBV2 to TRBJ2-1, with D tentatively TRBD1 or TRBD2 (5 bases each). V was clipped by 2 bases and J by 7 bases, with 12 bases between them. The germline V gene has CDR1 SNHLY and CDR2 FYNNEI. The CDR3 totals 14 residues. In nucleotides, the CDR3 is TGTGCCAGCAGTGAATCGGGGACCATAAATGAGCAGTTCTTC. Its translation is CASSESGTINEQFF.

The chain uses TRBV28 and TRBJ2-7; D not resolved. This CDR3 region has 13 residues. V lost 9 bases and J 1 base, leaving 13 bases between the germline ends. Germline values: CDR1 MDHEN, CDR2 SYDVKM. CDR3 in amino acids: CASPGVNSYEQYF. The DNA of the CDR3 is TGTGCCAGTCCTGGGGTAAATTCCTACGAGCAGTACTTC. Filled out from reference TRBV28 and TRBJ2-7, the complete variable domain reads DVKVTQSSRYLVKRTGEKVFLECVQDMDHENMFWYRQDPGLGLRLIYFSYDVKMKEKGDIPEGYSVSREKKERFSLILESASTNQTSMYLCASPGVNSYEQYFGPGTRLTVT.

The genes are TRBV5-1 and TRBJ2-4; D perhaps matches TRBD2 (5 bases). Germline CDR1 SGHRS, CDR2 YFSETQ. The ends were cut back, 2 bases at V and 9 bases at J, with 15 bases in the middle. The CDR3 spans 14 residues. CDR3 sequence (DNA): TGCGCCAGCAGCTTAGGGCTAGCCTTACGCATTCAGTACTTC. It yields the protein CASSLGLALRIQYF.

This clone was recorded once. The V gene is TRBV29-1, the J gene TRBJ2-1; possible D gene TRBD1, 6 bases. CDR1 and CDR2 (germline): SQVTM, ANQGSEA. Trimming left V 7 bases short and J 7 bases short, with 20 bases between. This CDR3 is built from 14 residues. CDR3 residues: CSADRGQSLNEQFF. The CDR3 DNA reads as TGCAGCGCAGATCGGGGACAATCTTTGAATGAGCAGTTCTTC.

This clone showed up just a few times. The chain recombines TRBV2 with TRBJ2-3; D gene uncertain. Germline V gene data show CDR1 as SNHLY and CDR2 as FYNNEI. This CDR3 has 12 residues. Deletions cut 5 bases from V and 3 bases from J, with 6 bases between. The CDR3 sequence: CASSLETDTQYF. CDR3 nucleotide sequence: TGTGCCAGCAGTCTGGAGACAGATACGCAGTATTTT. Complete variable domain (other parts from reference TRBV2 and TRBJ2-3): EPEVTQTPSHQVTQMGQEVILRCVPISNHLYFYWYRQILGQKVEFLVSFYNNEISEKSEIFDDQFSVERPDGSNFTLKIRSTKLEDSAMYFCASSLETDTQYFGPGTRLTVL.

The V gene is TRBV19, the J gene TRBJ2-1, with TRBD2 as a possible D gene (6 bases). With 5 bases removed from V and 7 bases from J, the gap between germline ends came to 9 bases. This CDR3 is built from 12 residues. Germline CDR1 reads LNHDA; CDR2 reads SQIVND (reference sequence). The CDR3 bases are TGTGCCAGTAGTCTTCGGGGGAATGAGCAGTTCTTC. Translation gives CASSLRGNEQFF.

The V and J genes are TRBV18 and TRBJ1-5; no definite D call. The length of the CDR3 is 14 residues. The ends were cut back, 2 bases at V and 7 bases at J, with 12 bases in the middle. Germline V gene sequence: CDR1 KGHSH, CDR2 LQKENI. The DNA for the CDR3 is TGTGCCAGCTCACCAATAAGGGTAGGGCAGCCCCAGCATTTT. Protein: CASSPIRVGQPQHF.

This clone occurred once. The V call is TRBV9, the J call TRBJ1-4; 9 bases agree with TRBD1. Germline V gene sequence: CDR1 SGDLS, CDR2 YYNGEE. Trimming removed 0 bases from V and 1 base from J; junction bases left unmatched: 1. CDR3 length: 16 residues. This CDR3 reads CASSVGDRVTNEKLFF. The DNA for the CDR3 is TGTGCCAGCAGCGTAGGGGACAGGGTAACTAATGAAAAACTGTTTTTT.

The CDR3 is CASSSKTGKSYNEQFF. The CDR3 DNA follows: TGTGCCAGCAGTTCTAAGACAGGGAAAAGCTACAATGAGCAGTTCTTC. The chain combines TRBV28 with TRBJ2-1; 7 bases fit TRBD1. CDR3 length: 16 amino acids. The V gene end was trimmed by 4 bases and the J gene end by 3 bases; junction bases not matched to a gene: 9. The germline gives CDR1 MDHEN, CDR2 SYDVKM.

This chain uses TRBV3-1 (or the pseudogene TRBV3-2) with TRBJ1-4, with a weak D call TRBD1 (6 bases). Germline-derived CDR1 and CDR2 are LGHDT and YNNKEL (reference sequence). This CDR3 has 16 amino acids. V was trimmed by 0 bases and J by 3 bases, leaving 11 bases between them. The CDR3 coding sequence is TGTGCCAGCAGCCAAGATGTAGGACAGTCTAATGAAAAACTGTTTTTT. It is translated as CASSQDVGQSNEKLFF.

This chain links TRBV28 with TRBJ2-3, with D possibly being TRBD1 or TRBD2 (7 bases each). The CDR3 consists of 16 residues. V was clipped by 5 bases and J by 0 bases, with 15 bases between them. Germline V gene data show CDR1 as MDHEN and CDR2 as SYDVKM. The CDR3: CASSPPGGASTDTQYF. CDR3 in DNA: TGTGCCAGCAGTCCCCCAGGGGGGGCTAGCACAGATACGCAGTATTTT.

This clone has just one count. This chain connects TRBV7-8 to TRBJ2-2, with unresolved D. Trimming removed 1 base at V and 4 bases at J, with 1 base between. CDR3 size: 12 residues. Germline V gene sequence: CDR1 SGHVS, CDR2 FQNEAQ. CDR3 bases: TGTGCCAGCAGCTTAGGCACCGGGGAGCTGTTTTTT. Its translation: CASSLGTGELFF.

The chain couples TRBV1 to TRBJ2-2; the table's D gene call, TRBD1, was not cross checked with the DNA. TRBV1 is termed a pseudogene. The CDR3 extends over 18 amino acids. CDR3 in amino acids: CTSRALSQGLPGPGELFF. The DNA of the CDR3 is TGCACCAGCAGAGCTTTGTCACAGGGATTACCAGGTCCCGGGGAGCTGTTTTTT.

The rearrangement joins TRBV10-3 to TRBJ2-3, with D unclear. This CDR3 is 14 amino acids long. Looked up from germline, CDR1 is ENHRY and CDR2 is SYGVKD. The germline V and J ends were trimmed by 4 bases and 8 bases, with 16 bases remaining between them. The CDR3: CAISVGQNPSTQYF. CDR3 nucleotide sequence: TGTGCCATCAGTGTGGGCCAGAATCCATCTACGCAGTATTTT.

The rearrangement links TRBV14 to TRBJ2-7; TRBD1 matches at 8 bases. J gave up 6 bases and V 2 bases, and 6 bases lay outside the gene matches. The CDR3 length is 14 residues. Germline loops: CDR1 SGHDN, CDR2 FVKESK. CDR3 region: CASSQRGQVGEQYF. The CDR3 nucleotides read TGTGCCAGCAGCCAAAGGGGACAGGTGGGCGAGCAGTACTTC.

The chain joins TRBV29-1 to TRBJ1-2; D is possibly TRBD1 (5 bases). Germline lookup yields CDR1 SQVTM and CDR2 ANQGSEA. V was trimmed by 3 bases and J by 5 bases, leaving 13 bases between them. This CDR3 contains 13 residues. The CDR3 nucleotides are TGCAGCGTTGATTGGGGGAGCCGATATGGCTACACCTTC. Its translation is CSVDWGSRYGYTF.

The CDR3 loop reads CASKSSGGPNEQFF. In DNA, the CDR3 is TGTGCCAGCAAATCTAGCGGGGGTCCCAATGAGCAGTTCTTC. The chain couples TRBV6-1 to TRBJ2-1; the match to TRBD2 covers 10 bases. CDR3 length: 14 amino acids. Germline lookup yields CDR1 MNHNS and CDR2 SASEGT. V trimming: 7 bases; J trimming: 6 bases; junction bases outside the gene matches: 6.

The chain joins TRBV28 to TRBJ2-1; no firm D call. CDR1 and CDR2 (germline): MDHEN, SYDVKM. This CDR3 spans 18 amino acids. The V gene lost 1 base and the J gene lost 1 base, with 17 bases spanning the gap. CDR3 DNA sequence: TGTGCCAGCAGTTTATCCAAATTCAATGCCCCTTCCTACAATGAGCAGTTCTTC. This codes for CASSLSKFNAPSYNEQFF.